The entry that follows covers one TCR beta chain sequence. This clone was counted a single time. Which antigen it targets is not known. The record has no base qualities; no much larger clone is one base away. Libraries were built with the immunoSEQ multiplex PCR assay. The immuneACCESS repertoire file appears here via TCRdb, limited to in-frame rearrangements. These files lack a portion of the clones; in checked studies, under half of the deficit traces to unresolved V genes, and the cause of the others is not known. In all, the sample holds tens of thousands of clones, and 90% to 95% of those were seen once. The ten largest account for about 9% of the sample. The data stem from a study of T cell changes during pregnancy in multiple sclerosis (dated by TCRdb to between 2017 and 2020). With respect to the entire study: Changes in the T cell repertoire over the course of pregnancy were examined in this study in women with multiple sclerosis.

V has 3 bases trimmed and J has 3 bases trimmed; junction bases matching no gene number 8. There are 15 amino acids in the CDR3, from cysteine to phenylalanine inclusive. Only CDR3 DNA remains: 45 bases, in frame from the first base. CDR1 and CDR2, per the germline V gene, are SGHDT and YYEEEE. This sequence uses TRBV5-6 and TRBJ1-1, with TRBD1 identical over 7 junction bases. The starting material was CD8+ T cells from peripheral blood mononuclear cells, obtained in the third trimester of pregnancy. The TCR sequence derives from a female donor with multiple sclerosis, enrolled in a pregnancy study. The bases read TGTGCCAGCAGCTCACCGACTCAGGGGGACACTGAAGCTTTCTTT. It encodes CASSSPTQGDTEAFF.